This T cell receptor (beta chain) stems from a study of blood T cell repertoires in COVID-19. Looking at the study overall: Researchers got acute and convalescent COVID-19 samples from the United States, Italy and Spain.

The method was immunoSEQ multiplex PCR; TCRdb's version includes in-frame clones alone and lacks a portion of them. The table lists about 250,000 clones, about 83% of them singletons. This CDR3 comprises 15 residues. The germline V gene encodes CDR1 WNHNN and CDR2 SYGVQD (reference sequence). Trimming removed 6 bases at V and 0 bases at J, with 12 bases between. Study members were between 18 and 89 years old and lived in roughly 24 US regions. The chain is built from TRBV10-1 and TRBJ1-5, with a tentative D call TRBD1 (5 bases). The specimen sequenced was PBMCs or T cells enriched from blood (not recorded which). This TCR was sampled from a woman between 35 and 50 years old who had been exposed to COVID-19. The CDR3 spells CASRGGVYSNQPQHF. In DNA, the CDR3 is TGCGCCAGCAGGGGGGGGGTTTATAGCAATCAGCCCCAGCATTTT.